This passage covers 10 T cell receptor beta chains from one sample sequenced in a study of CD8 T cells in Susac syndrome. With random hexamers, reverse transcription was performed on about 0.5 to 1 ug of RNA. One entry per CDR3 protein results from TCRdb running MiXCR on the immunoSEQ multiplex PCR reads. The table lists about 250,000 distinct CDR3 sequences, 80% to 95% of them singletons. Sequences were obtained from CD4+ T cells from PBMCs. These receptors originate from a human donor with multiple sclerosis.

This chain links TRBV6-5 with TRBJ1-1; tentative D call: TRBD1 (5 bases). V was pared by 1 base and J by 4 bases, with 16 bases between. The germline CDR1 and CDR2 sequences are MNHEY and SVGAGI. The CDR3 contains 16 residues. DNA for the CDR3: TGTGCCAGCAGTTACTTGGGTGTCGAGGGGCCCACTGAAGCTTTCTTT. As protein: CASSYLGVEGPTEAFF.

The chain joins TRBV4-1 to TRBJ2-1, with D maybe TRBD2 (7 bases). CDR1 is MGHRA and CDR2 is YSYEKL in the germline V gene. The CDR3 has 14 residues. V dropped 8 bases and J dropped 2 bases, with 13 bases sitting between them. The CDR3 reads CASGRGGPYNEQFF. CDR3 DNA: TGCGCCAGCGGGAGGGGGGGGCCCTACAATGAGCAGTTCTTC.

This clonotype was seen just once. This chain joins TRBV30 and TRBJ1-4, with D possibly TRBD1 on 5 matching bases. Trimming took 1 base from V and 12 from J, leaving 15 bases between them. This CDR3 has 13 residues. From germline, CDR1 is GTSNPN and CDR2 SVGIG (reference sequence). The CDR3 DNA is TGTGCCTGGAGTGAAGGGGTCCTAGGGGAACTGTTTTTT. This encodes CAWSEGVLGELFF. Together with reference TRBV30 and TRBJ1-4, the CDR3 gives the full variable domain: SQTIHQWPATLVQPVGSPLSLECTVEGTSNPNLYWYRQAAGRGLQLLFYSVGIGQISSEVPQNLSASRPQDRQFILSSKKLLLSDSGFYLCAWSEGVLGELFFGSGTQLSVL.

This clonotype was found once. The chain joins TRBV29-1 to TRBJ2-1; D unclear. This CDR3 is built from 14 residues. From germline, CDR1 is SQVTM and CDR2 ANQGSEA. Trimming removed 4 bases from V and 6 bases from J, with 16 bases in between. The CDR3 loop is CSVVLVSHPNEQFF. CDR3 nucleotide sequence: TGCAGCGTTGTTCTCGTTAGTCATCCCAATGAGCAGTTCTTC.

The chain carries TRBV7-8 and TRBJ1-1; a possible D gene is TRBD1 (5 bases). The germline V and J ends were trimmed by 5 bases and 7 bases, with 11 bases remaining between them. This CDR3 has 12 amino acids. Germline V gene sequence: CDR1 SGHVS, CDR2 FQNEAQ. CDR3 residues: CASSRGTFEAFF. CDR3 DNA: TGTGCCAGCAGCCGGGGCACATTTGAAGCTTTCTTT.

The rearrangement joins TRBV5-6 to TRBJ1-1; D unresolved. Per the germline V gene, CDR1 is SGHDT and CDR2 is YYEEEE. This CDR3 spans 12 amino acids. V lost 0 bases, J lost 7 bases, and 7 bases lay in between. CDR3 sequence reads: CASSLVWNEAFF. The CDR3, as DNA: TGTGCCAGCAGCTTGGTCTGGAATGAAGCTTTCTTT.

This chain links TRBV3-1 with TRBJ1-2, with TRBD1 matching 10 bases. The junction had 7 bases not matched to a gene; V was cut back by 1 base and J by 8 bases. This CDR3 contains 15 residues. The germline V gene has CDR1 LGHDT and CDR2 YNNKEL (reference sequence). The CDR3 DNA sequence: TGTGCCAGCAGCCAAGTAACGACAGGGGGCGACGGCTACACCTTC. Residues: CASSQVTTGGDGYTF.

The genes are TRBV5-6 and TRBJ2-7, with 7 bases lining up with TRBD1. This CDR3 contains 16 residues. Germline CDR1 reads SGHDT; CDR2 reads YYEEEE. V lost 4 bases and J lost 5; bases outside the gene matches: 15. Here the CDR3 reads CASSPQRDSFLHEQYF. The DNA of the CDR3 is TGTGCCAGCAGCCCGCAGAGGGACAGTTTTCTCCACGAGCAGTACTTC.

The rearrangement joins TRBV29-1 to TRBJ2-3; 10 positions agree with TRBD1. J gave up 2 bases and V 6 bases, and 8 bases lay outside the gene matches. This CDR3 is built from 15 residues. Germline values: CDR1 SQVTM, CDR2 ANQGSEA. The CDR3 bases are TGCAGCGTCGGAGGGACAGGGGAAAACACAGATACGCAGTATTTT. Its translation: CSVGGTGENTDTQYF.

V usage is TRBV10-3 and J usage is TRBJ2-7; possibly TRBD1 for D (5 bases). The CDR3 length is 14 residues. Germline CDR1 reads ENHRY; CDR2 reads SYGVKD. V lost 3 bases and J lost 2, with 11 bases in between. As DNA, the CDR3 is TGTGCCATCAGTGACGACAGAAGAGCCTACGAGCAGTACTTC. Translating gives CAISDDRRAYEQYF.